This T cell receptor beta chain is from a study of blood T cell repertoires in COVID-19. Sequencing used immunoSEQ multiplex PCR; TCRdb keeps in-frame clones, though not all of them. This table has tens of thousands of clones, 88% appearing once. The V and J ends lost 1 base and 13 bases, in that order; junction bases with no gene match: 7. This CDR3 comprises 14 residues. CDR1 is LNHNV, CDR2 YYDKDF, per germline (reference sequence). This chain links TRBV15 with TRBJ2-5; TRBD2 matches at 12 bases. The sequence derives from a human donor in a cohort sampled during active COVID-19. The material sequenced was peripheral blood. CDR3 protein: CATSRGTSGAQRYF. The CDR3 coding sequence is TGTGCCACCAGCAGAGGGACTAGCGGGGCCCAGCGGTACTTC. Combining the CDR3 with reference TRBV15 and TRBJ2-5 gives the whole variable domain DAMVIQNPRYQVTQFGKPVTLSCSQTLNHNVMYWYQQKSSQAPKLLFHYYDKDFNNEADTPDNFQSRRPNTSFCFLDIRSPGLGDTAMYLCATSRGTSGAQRYFGPGTRLLVL.